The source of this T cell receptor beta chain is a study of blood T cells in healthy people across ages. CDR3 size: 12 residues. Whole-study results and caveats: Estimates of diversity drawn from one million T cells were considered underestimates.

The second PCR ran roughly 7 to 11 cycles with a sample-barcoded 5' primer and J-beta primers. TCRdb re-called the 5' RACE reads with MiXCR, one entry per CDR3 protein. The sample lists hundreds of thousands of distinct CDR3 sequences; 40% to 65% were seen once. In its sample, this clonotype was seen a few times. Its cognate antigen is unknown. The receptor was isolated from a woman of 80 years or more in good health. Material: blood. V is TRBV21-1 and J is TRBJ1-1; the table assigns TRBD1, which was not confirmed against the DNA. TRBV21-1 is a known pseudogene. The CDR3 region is CAIQGAHTEAFF. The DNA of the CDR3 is TGTGCCATTCAGGGGGCACACACTGAAGCTTTCTTT.